This T cell receptor (beta chain) was captured by sequencing in a study of post-analysis software for immune sequencing data. Of note for this clonotype: As yet, its antigen is unknown.

CDR3 length: 16 amino acids. Trimming took 7 bases from V and 1 from J, leaving 16 bases between them. Unique molecular identifiers were built into the TCR beta cDNA libraries. TCRdb itself ran the PCR reads through MiXCR, one entry per CDR3 protein. Of some 700,000 distinct CDR3 sequences detected, approximately 60% appear once; the ten largest clones hold over 9%. Study-level results: Several TRBV segments (TRBV5-6, TRBV5-1 and TRBV20-1 among them) occurred more frequently in patients than in controls. Among multiple sclerosis patients, normalized Chao1 diversity was significantly below that of controls. Under F measure analysis, samples from one preparation batch co-clustered strongly.

The chain combines TRBV12-3 or TRBV12-4 with TRBJ2-2; tentative D call: TRBD1 (6 bases). Sequenced material: blood. This sequence originates from a girl aged 2 to 9 with multiple sclerosis. In DNA, the CDR3 is TGTGCCAGCACTGACAGACAGGCCGGGAACACCGGGGAGCTGTTTTTT. Translating it yields CASTDRQAGNTGELFF.